The 17 T cell receptor beta chains listed next were all sequenced from one sample in a study of cytomegalovirus exposure and HLA in healthy donors. Researchers ran the PCR with 60 Vbeta and 13 Jbeta primers. Only in-frame clones appear in the TCRdb table, and some are missing; sequencing was by immunoSEQ multiplex PCR. In the table there are about 140,000 clones, more than 70% of which are singletons. Sequences were obtained from PBMCs. These receptors were taken from a woman aged 45-65 years in good health and CMV-seronegative.

V usage is TRBV11-2 and J usage is TRBJ1-2; D is undetermined. Germline CDR1 is SGHAT and CDR2 is FQNNGV. The CDR3 runs to 14 residues. Trimming removed 1 base from V and 2 bases from J, with 8 bases in between. CDR3 region: CASSLVNSNYGYTF. Here the CDR3 DNA reads TGTGCCAGCAGCTTAGTTAACTCGAACTATGGCTACACCTTC.

The chain carries TRBV30 and TRBJ1-2; the match to TRBD1 covers 8 bases. V lost 2 bases to trimming and J lost 7 bases; unmatched junction nucleotides: 12. Per the germline V gene, CDR1 is GTSNPN and CDR2 is SVGIG (reference sequence). The CDR3 runs to 15 residues. The chain's CDR3 is CAWSKGGQDFGGYTF. In DNA form, the CDR3 reads TGTGCCTGGAGTAAGGGGGGACAGGATTTCGGTGGCTACACCTTC.

This clone came up a few times. The rearrangement joins TRBV30 to TRBJ2-3; TRBD1 matches at 8 bases. Unmatched junction bases numbered 4, after V lost 0 bases and J lost 2 bases. The CDR3 extends over 15 amino acids. CDR1 is GTSNPN, CDR2 SVGIG, per germline (reference sequence). As DNA, the CDR3 is TGTGCCTGGAGTGTAGGGACAGGTTTCACAGATACGCAGTATTTT. Protein sequence: CAWSVGTGFTDTQYF.

The rearrangement joins TRBV19 to TRBJ1-1, with TRBD1 as a possible D gene (6 bases). CDR1 is LNHDA, CDR2 SQIVND, per germline (reference sequence). The CDR3 length is 13 residues. V dropped 7 bases and J dropped 0 bases, with 9 bases sitting between them. Written as DNA, the CDR3 is TGTGCCAGTAATAGGGGGTTGAACACTGAAGCTTTCTTT. Its protein is CASNRGLNTEAFF.

The genes are TRBV18 and TRBJ2-7; D may be TRBD2 (5 bases). Trimming cost V 6 bases and J 1 base, with 16 bases left between them. In germline, CDR1 is KGHSH, CDR2 LQKENI. The CDR3 has 15 amino acids. CDR3: CASSLEGVGSYEQYF. DNA for the CDR3: TGTGCCAGCTCCCTAGAGGGAGTAGGGTCCTACGAGCAGTACTTC. Supplemented by reference TRBV18 and TRBJ2-7, the full variable domain reads NAGVMQNPRHLVRRRGQEARLRCSPMKGHSHVYWYRQLPEEGLKFMVYLQKENIIDESGMPKERFSAEFPKEGPSILRIQQVVRGDSAAYFCASSLEGVGSYEQYFGPGTRLTVT.

The V gene is TRBV7-8, the J gene TRBJ1-1; D unclear. Germline V gene data show CDR1 as SGHVS and CDR2 as FQNEAQ. The V end was cut by 4 bases, the J end by 2 bases, with 14 bases between. The CDR3 covers 15 residues. The CDR3 here is CASSSQTLINTEAFF. CDR3 DNA: TGTGCCAGCAGCTCACAGACCCTCATTAACACTGAAGCTTTCTTT. The complete variable domain, with remaining parts taken from reference TRBV7-8 and TRBJ1-1, reads GAGVSQSPRYKVAKRGQDVALRCDPISGHVSLFWYQQALGQGPEFLTYFQNEAQLDKSGLPSDRFFAERPEGSVSTLKIQRTQQEDSAVYLCASSSQTLINTEAFFGQGTRLTVV.

This clone was observed once. The genes are TRBV10-1 and TRBJ2-2, with 9 positions matching TRBD1. CDR1 is WNHNN and CDR2 is SYGVQD in the germline V gene (reference sequence). This CDR3 comprises 16 residues. The V segment lost 3 bases and the J segment 5 bases; nucleotides outside the gene matches: 7. The CDR3 DNA reads as TGCGCCAGCAGTGACCCCGGGACAGGGCGTACCGGGGAGCTGTTTTTT. Protein: CASSDPGTGRTGELFF.

The V and J genes are TRBV11-2 and TRBJ1-1; D is undetermined. The germline V gene has CDR1 SGHAT and CDR2 FQNNGV. V shed 2 bases and J shed 0 bases, with 4 bases lying between them. CDR3 length equals 13 residues. The CDR3 nucleotides read TGTGCCAGCAGCTTAAACTTGAACACTGAAGCTTTCTTT. As protein: CASSLNLNTEAFF.

The rearrangement joins TRBV11-2 to TRBJ1-1; 8 nucleotides agree with TRBD1. The CDR3 is made up of 14 amino acids. The germline V gene encodes CDR1 SGHAT and CDR2 FQNNGV. V was pared by 4 bases and J by 8 bases, with 9 bases of the junction left unmatched. The CDR3 here is CASSSLIQGVEAFF. The CDR3 DNA reads as TGTGCCAGCAGCTCGCTAATACAGGGGGTAGAAGCTTTCTTT.

The J gene is TRBJ1-2, the V gene TRBV14, with 8 bases lining up with TRBD1. This CDR3 has 15 amino acids. Unmatched junction bases numbered 6, after V lost 2 bases and J lost 4 bases. CDR1 SGHDN and CDR2 FVKESK come from the germline V gene. The CDR3 is CASSQTSGGLYGYTF. As DNA, the CDR3 is TGTGCCAGCAGCCAAACCTCAGGGGGCCTCTATGGCTACACCTTC.

The chain is built from TRBV7-8 and TRBJ2-7, with 14 bases lining up with TRBD2. V lost 0 bases to trimming and J lost 2 bases; unmatched junction nucleotides: 9. Germline V CDR1 and CDR2: SGHVS, FQNEAQ. The CDR3 runs 19 residues. The CDR3 loop is CASSLAGGLAGGKPYEQYF. In nucleotides, the CDR3 is TGTGCCAGCAGCTTAGCGGGAGGACTAGCGGGGGGAAAACCCTACGAGCAGTACTTC.

As regards this clone: An end of the junction does not agree with germline; a read error may underlie this. Other DNA sequences in this specimen translate into the identical CDR3. The chain carries TRBV5-1 and TRBJ2-3; D might be TRBD2 (7 bases). CDR1 and CDR2 (germline): SGHRS, YFSETQ. The CDR3 totals 15 residues. In nucleotides, the CDR3 is TGCGCCAGCAGTTTGGTTCGGGGGGCAACAGATACGCAGTATTTT. Encoded protein: CASSLVRGATDTQYF.

J is TRBJ1-2 and V is TRBV28; 8 nucleotides align to TRBD1. Germline-derived CDR1 and CDR2 are MDHEN and SYDVKM. V shed 6 bases and J 7 bases; nucleotides not matched to a gene: 7. This CDR3 has 13 residues. The CDR3 region is CASSPQGEGGYTF. The CDR3 DNA reads as TGTGCCAGCAGCCCACAGGGGGAGGGTGGCTACACCTTC.

The chain employs TRBV6-5 and TRBJ2-4; weak D call: TRBD2 (6 bases). The V gene lost 2 bases and the J gene lost 1 base, with 12 bases spanning the gap. Looked up from germline, CDR1 is MNHEY and CDR2 is SVGAGI. CDR3 length: 16 amino acids. CDR3 in DNA: TGTGCCAGCAGTTACGGGGGGTGGGAGGCCAAAAACATTCAGTACTTC. This gives the protein CASSYGGWEAKNIQYF.

As to this clone: Its ends do not fully match the called genes, so a read error is possible. V is TRBV7-7 and J is TRBJ2-7; possible D gene TRBD2, 6 bases. Per germline, CDR1 SSHAT and CDR2 FNYEAQ (reference sequence). The CDR3 spans 13 residues. The CDR3 reads CASSLGGNYEQYF. DNA of the CDR3: TGTGCTAGCAGCTTGGGGGGTAACTACGAGCAGTACTTC.

The chain uses TRBV5-4 and TRBJ2-2; the D is unclear. V gave up 2 bases and J gave up 1 base, with 9 bases separating them. CDR3 length: 15 amino acids. The germline CDR1 and CDR2 sequences are SGHNT and YYREEE (reference sequence). Here the CDR3 DNA reads TGTGCCAGCAGCTTATTTACATTGAACACCGGGGAGCTGTTTTTT. This codes for CASSLFTLNTGELFF.

V is TRBV27 and J is TRBJ2-7; D perhaps matches TRBD2 (7 bases). The germline CDR1 and CDR2 sequences are MNHEY and SMNVEV (reference sequence). There are 13 residues in the CDR3. Trimming removed 4 bases at V and 7 bases at J, with 14 bases between. The CDR3, as DNA: TGTGCCAGCAGTTGGGGAGGGGGGGGAGAGCAGTACTTC. Its translation: CASSWGGGGEQYF.